Following are 24 T cell receptor beta chains from one sample sequenced in a study of cytomegalovirus exposure and HLA in healthy donors (dated by TCRdb to the late 2010s). Library prep was done by the immunoSEQ multiplex PCR assay. For the multiplex PCR, a mixture combining 60 forward primers for TCR Vbeta segments and 13 reverse primers for TCR Jbeta segments was used. Not all clones reach the TCRdb copy of this immuneACCESS table, which keeps in-frame sequences only. Checked studies attribute under half of the gap to unresolved V genes and leave the rest unexplained. The sample data list 150,000 to 200,000 clones, and under 80% of these were observed just once. Around 1.5% of the sample lies in the top ten. The specimen sequenced was PBMCs. The receptors derive from a woman aged 25 to 45 in good health and CMV-seronegative.

V usage is TRBV4-1 and J usage is TRBJ1-6; TRBD1 matches at 9 bases. CDR3 size: 16 residues. CDR1 is MGHRA, CDR2 YSYEKL, per germline. The J segment lost 2 bases and the V segment lost 1 base, leaving 0 bases of the junction unmatched. The CDR3 sequence is CASSQGQGAYNSPLHF. DNA of the CDR3: TGCGCCAGCAGCCAAGGACAGGGGGCCTATAATTCACCCCTCCACTTT.

This clone was seen only a few times. The J gene is TRBJ2-1, the V gene TRBV5-4; the D is unclear. V lost 4 bases to trimming and J lost 0 bases, with 11 bases between them. The CDR3 runs to 15 residues. Germline assignment: CDR1 SGHNT and CDR2 YYREEE (reference sequence). The CDR3 protein is CASSTKSSSYNEQFF. For the CDR3, the DNA is TGTGCCAGCAGCACCAAGAGTAGCTCCTACAATGAGCAGTTCTTC.

The chain employs TRBV19 and TRBJ2-2, with D unresolved. This CDR3 spans 14 amino acids. Trimming removed 3 bases at V and 1 base at J, with 6 bases between. The germline gives CDR1 LNHDA, CDR2 SQIVND (reference sequence). For the CDR3, the DNA is TGTGCCAGTAGTATCCCCCAGAACACCGGGGAGCTGTTTTTT. Its translation is CASSIPQNTGELFF.

The chain joins TRBV6-1 to TRBJ1-5; D unresolved. The CDR3 spans 14 residues. CDR1 is MNHNS, CDR2 SASEGT, per germline. The V and J ends lost 7 bases and 1 base respectively, with 11 bases between them. The CDR3 DNA reads as TGTGCCAGCAACAGCCTTTTGAGCAATCAGCCCCAGCATTTT. Residues: CASNSLLSNQPQHF.

The rearrangement links TRBV9 to TRBJ1-6, with unresolved D. This CDR3 contains 16 residues. Per germline, CDR1 SGDLS and CDR2 YYNGEE. Trimming took off 0 bases at V and 12 bases at J, with 19 bases between the two ends. As DNA, the CDR3 is TGTGCCAGCAGCGTAGGATCCCGAACGGGGTTCCGACCCCTCCACTTT. As protein: CASSVGSRTGFRPLHF.

The chain carries TRBV7-9 and TRBJ1-1, with D perhaps matching TRBD1 (5 bases). Between the trimmed V and J ends, which lost 2 bases and 3 bases, there was a span of 13 bases. Per the germline V gene, CDR1 is SEHNR and CDR2 is FQNEAQ (reference sequence). The CDR3 runs to 15 residues. The chain's CDR3 is CASSLIGAQDTEAFF. CDR3 in DNA: TGTGCCAGCAGCTTAATAGGGGCGCAGGACACTGAAGCTTTCTTT.

This rearrangement joins TRBV6-1 to TRBJ1-4; 7 bases map to TRBD1. Germline CDR1 MNHNS, CDR2 SASEGT. Trimming took 6 bases from V and 13 from J; bases not matched to a gene: 5. The CDR3 spans 11 residues. CDR3 in DNA: TGTGCCAGCAGGCGACAGGGAGCACTGTTTTTT. Its protein is CASRRQGALFF.

This clone was detected once. V and J are TRBV2 and TRBJ1-2; tentatively, D is TRBD1 (5 bases). Looked up from germline, CDR1 is SNHLY and CDR2 is FYNNEI. The CDR3 is made up of 11 amino acids. The V end was cut by 7 bases, the J end by 7 bases, with 10 bases between. This CDR3 reads CASKGVGGYTF. CDR3 nucleotide sequence: TGTGCCAGCAAAGGGGTGGGTGGCTACACCTTC.

V and J are TRBV19 and TRBJ2-2; 8 nucleotides match TRBD1. Germline V CDR1 and CDR2: LNHDA, SQIVND (reference sequence). The CDR3 is made up of 15 amino acids. V gave up 3 bases and J gave up 6 bases; unmatched junction bases: 6. The CDR3 sequence is CASSIGTGSSGELFF. The CDR3 nucleotides are TGTGCCAGTAGTATCGGGACAGGATCGTCCGGGGAGCTGTTTTTT.

The rearrangement joins TRBV28 to TRBJ1-2, with 9 bases identical to TRBD1. Germline values: CDR1 MDHEN, CDR2 SYDVKM. The CDR3 has 13 amino acids. Trimming took 11 bases from V and 7 from J; bases not matched to a gene: 11. CDR3 sequence: CAGAHRGPGGYTF. CDR3 nucleotides: TGTGCCGGCGCGCACAGGGGGCCCGGTGGCTACACCTTC.

The chain has TRBV6-1 and TRBJ1-2, with a tentative D call TRBD1 (5 bases). Trimming took off 6 bases at V and 2 bases at J, with 10 bases between the two ends. The CDR3 runs 13 residues. Germline V CDR1 and CDR2: MNHNS, SASEGT. In nucleotides, the CDR3 is TGTGCCAGCAGAGGACAAGGCAACTATGGCTACACCTTC. This translates into CASRGQGNYGYTF.

The rearrangement links TRBV5-1 to TRBJ1-1; 7 bases match TRBD1. The V gene end was trimmed by 0 bases and the J gene end by 2 bases; junction bases not matched to a gene: 4. CDR3 length equals 15 residues. Germline V gene sequence: CDR1 SGHRS, CDR2 YFSETQ. The CDR3 loop is CASSLERDRNTEAFF. The CDR3 DNA reads TGCGCCAGCAGCTTGGAAAGGGACAGAAACACTGAAGCTTTCTTT.

The chain uses TRBV9 and TRBJ1-3, with 8 positions matching TRBD1. The V gene's germline CDR1 is SGDLS and CDR2 YYNGEE. The junction had 7 bases not matched to a gene; V was cut back by 2 bases and J by 0 bases. The CDR3 length is 17 residues. The CDR3 DNA follows: TGTGCCAGCAGCGTGGCGGTTACAGGGGGCTCTGGAAACACCATATATTTT. Protein product: CASSVAVTGGSGNTIYF.

The chain uses TRBV30 and TRBJ2-3, with D maybe TRBD2 (7 bases). V was pared by 0 bases and J by 3 bases, with 13 bases between. This CDR3 has 15 amino acids. Germline lookup yields CDR1 GTSNPN and CDR2 SVGIG (reference sequence). CDR3 sequence reads: CAWSVSGGRTDTQYF. CDR3 nucleotide sequence: TGTGCCTGGAGTGTATCCGGGGGGCGGACAGATACGCAGTATTTT.

This clone appeared once. V and J are TRBV5-6 and TRBJ1-4; D perhaps matches TRBD1 (5 bases). Germline V lookup: CDR1 SGHDT, CDR2 YYEEEE. The CDR3 totals 14 residues. V lost 5 bases and J 7 bases, leaving 15 bases between the germline ends. In nucleotides, the CDR3 is TGTGCCAGCAGAATGACGGGGGTTGGTGAAAAACTGTTTTTT. Its protein is CASRMTGVGEKLFF.

The chain links TRBV6-6 to TRBJ1-6; no firm D call. The ends were cut back, 4 bases at V and 15 bases at J, with 10 bases in the middle. Germline V gene sequence: CDR1 MNHNY, CDR2 SVGAGI (reference sequence). This CDR3 spans 11 amino acids. CDR3 protein: CASSSQRLLHF. In DNA, the CDR3 is TGTGCCAGCAGTTCCCAGCGGCTCCTCCACTTT.

V and J are TRBV30 and TRBJ1-6; TRBD1 is a possible D gene (6 bases). V was trimmed by 4 bases and J by 6 bases, leaving 16 bases between them. From germline, CDR1 is GTSNPN and CDR2 SVGIG (reference sequence). The CDR3 sequence is 15 residues long. The CDR3 spells CAWKRGGVSNSPLHF. The CDR3 DNA reads TGTGCCTGGAAGAGAGGGGGGGTCTCTAATTCACCCCTCCACTTT.

This rearrangement joins TRBV6-6 to TRBJ2-1, with TRBD2 matching 14 bases. This CDR3 is 13 amino acids long. Germline V CDR1 and CDR2: MNHNY, SVGAGI (reference sequence). V dropped 11 bases and J dropped 10; count of bases not matched to a gene: 7. The CDR3 coding sequence is TGTGCCTGCTCGACTAGCGGGGGGGCAGAGCAGTTCTTC. Amino acid sequence: CACSTSGGAEQFF.

CDR3 loop: CASSWLGDTKYGYTF. CDR3 nucleotides: TGTGCCAGCAGCTGGTTAGGGGACACAAAATATGGCTACACCTTC. V and J are TRBV11-2 and TRBJ1-2, with D possibly being TRBD1 (6 bases). V was shortened by 4 bases and J by 5 bases, with 17 bases between the two germline ends. Germline values: CDR1 SGHAT, CDR2 FQNNGV. CDR3 length equals 15 residues.

CDR3: CASSYSASGGTDTQYF. The CDR3 DNA sequence: TGTGCCAGCAGTTACTCGGCTAGCGGGGGCACAGATACGCAGTATTTT. This sequence joins TRBV6-6 and TRBJ2-3; 9 positions match TRBD2. The CDR3 is 16 amino acids. V gave up 0 bases and J gave up 1 base; unmatched junction bases: 2. The germline V gene has CDR1 MNHNY and CDR2 SVGAGI (reference sequence).

The chain employs TRBV5-4 and TRBJ1-2; tentatively, D is TRBD1 (5 bases). Between the trimmed V and J ends, which lost 3 bases and 4 bases, there was a span of 19 bases. This CDR3 spans 16 amino acids. Germline V gives CDR1 SGHNT, CDR2 YYREEE (reference sequence). CDR3 in DNA: TGTGCCAGCAGCTCCCGAGGTAGGGGAGGCTCCTATGGCTACACCTTC. Encoded protein: CASSSRGRGGSYGYTF.

The chain uses TRBV7-9 and TRBJ1-2; no clear D gene. The CDR3 length is 13 residues. Between the trimmed V and J ends, which lost 7 bases and 2 bases, there was a span of 11 bases. Germline V CDR1 and CDR2: SEHNR, FQNEAQ (reference sequence). CDR3 loop: CASTYGDNYGYTF. The CDR3, as DNA: TGTGCCAGCACCTATGGAGACAACTATGGCTACACCTTC.

The gene calls are TRBV27 and TRBJ1-1; a weak D match, TRBD1 (6 bases). The CDR3 loop spans 14 amino acids. The V end lost 7 bases, the J end lost 1 base, and 13 bases lay between the germline ends. Germline loops: CDR1 MNHEY, CDR2 SMNVEV (reference sequence). Here the CDR3 DNA reads TGTGCCAGCACCTCCGGACAGTGGAACACTGAAGCTTTCTTT. It translates to CASTSGQWNTEAFF.

This clone was counted a single time. This chain joins TRBV5-1 and TRBJ2-3; 14 nucleotides line up with TRBD2. CDR3 length: 18 amino acids. Germline V gives CDR1 SGHRS, CDR2 YFSETQ. The V gene end was trimmed by 4 bases and the J gene end by 0 bases; junction bases not matched to a gene: 7. CDR3 DNA sequence: TGCGCCAGCAGCCCCAGGACTAGCGGGGGGTTAAGCACAGATACGCAGTATTTT. Protein sequence: CASSPRTSGGLSTDTQYF. The variable domain in full, with the rest retrieved from reference TRBV5-1 and TRBJ2-3, is KAGVTQTPRYLIKTRGQQVTLSCSPISGHRSVSWYQQTPGQGLQFLFEYFSETQRNKGNFPGRFSGRQFSNSRSEMNVSTLELGDSALYLCASSPRTSGGLSTDTQYFGPGTRLTVL.